Described below is a single T cell receptor (beta chain) sequence and its context. The sample comes from a study of cytotoxic CD8 clonotypes in ibrutinib-treated CLL. The CDR3 is 17 residues long. Germline values: CDR1 SGDLS, CDR2 YYNGEE. J lost 5 bases, V lost 0 bases, and 9 bases had no gene match. Using immunoSEQ multiplex PCR, the repertoire was profiled, and TCRdb retains in-frame clones only, with some absent. The table lists about 140,000 clones, 65% to 85% of them singletons. The chain has TRBV9 and TRBJ2-3; TRBD2 aligns across 10 bases. The sequence came from a human donor with chronic lymphocytic leukemia. The sample here was PBMCs, taken after 36 months of ibrutinib treatment. CDR3 DNA sequence: TGTGCCAGCAGCGTAGGGTCCCTAGCGGGGGTAAGAGATACGCAGTATTTT. Translating it yields CASSVGSLAGVRDTQYF.